Shown below are 2 T cell receptor beta chains from a single sample sequenced in a study of blood T cell repertoires in COVID-19. Sequencing was performed with immunoSEQ multiplex PCR; in TCRdb, only in-frame clones are kept and a portion is missing. The top ten hold approximately 2% of the sample, which has over 90,000 clones, roughly nine tenths seen once. The sequenced sample consisted of peripheral blood. The source is a man in his fifties or sixties with active COVID-19.

The chain carries TRBV6-1 and TRBJ1-2, with D perhaps TRBD1 (6 bases). CDR3 size: 15 residues. The germline CDR1 and CDR2 sequences are MNHNS and SASEGT. Trimming removed 2 bases from V and 4 bases from J, with 14 bases in between. The chain's CDR3 is CASSERGAGAYGYTF. CDR3 sequence (DNA): TGTGCCAGCAGTGAACGGGGGGCTGGGGCCTATGGCTACACCTTC.

The chain recombines TRBV7-8 with TRBJ2-1; a possible D gene is TRBD2 (7 bases). CDR1 and CDR2 from the germline V gene are SGHVS and FQNEAQ. The CDR3 has 15 residues. V shed 1 base and J shed 6 bases, with 13 bases lying between them. The CDR3 DNA reads as TGTGCCAGCAGCTTAGATGGCGGGGGCCGCAATGAGCAGTTCTTC. Translating it yields CASSLDGGGRNEQFF.